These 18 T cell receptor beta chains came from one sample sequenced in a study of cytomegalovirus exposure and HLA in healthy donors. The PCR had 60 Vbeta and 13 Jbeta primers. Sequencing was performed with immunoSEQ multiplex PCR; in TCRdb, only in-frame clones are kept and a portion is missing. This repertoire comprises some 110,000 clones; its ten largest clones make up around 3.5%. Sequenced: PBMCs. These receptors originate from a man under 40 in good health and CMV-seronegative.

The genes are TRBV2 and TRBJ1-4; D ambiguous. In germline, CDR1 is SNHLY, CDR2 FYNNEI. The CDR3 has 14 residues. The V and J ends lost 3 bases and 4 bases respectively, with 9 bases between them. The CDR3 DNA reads TGTGCCAGCAGTGAGTACGGGAATAATGAAAAACTGTTTTTT. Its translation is CASSEYGNNEKLFF.

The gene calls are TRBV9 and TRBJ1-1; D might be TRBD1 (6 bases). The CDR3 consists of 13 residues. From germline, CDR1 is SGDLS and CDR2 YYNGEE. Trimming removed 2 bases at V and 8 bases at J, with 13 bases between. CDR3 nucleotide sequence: TGTGCCAGCAGCGTGGGGACACCCGAAGAAGCTTTCTTT. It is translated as CASSVGTPEEAFF.

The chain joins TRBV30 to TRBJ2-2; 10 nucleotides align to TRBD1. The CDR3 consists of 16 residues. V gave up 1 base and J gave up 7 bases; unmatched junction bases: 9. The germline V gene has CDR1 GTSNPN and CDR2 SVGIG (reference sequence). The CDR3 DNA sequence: TGTGCCTGGAGTGCCCGACAGGGGGCTGCAGTCGGGGAGCTGTTTTTT. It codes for CAWSARQGAAVGELFF.

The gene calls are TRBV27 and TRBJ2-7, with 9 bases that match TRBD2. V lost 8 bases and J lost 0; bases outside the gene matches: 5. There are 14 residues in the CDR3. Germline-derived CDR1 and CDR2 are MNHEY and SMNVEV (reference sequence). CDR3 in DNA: TGTGCCAGCGAGCGCGGGGGGGGCTCCTACGAGCAGTACTTC. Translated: CASERGGGSYEQYF.

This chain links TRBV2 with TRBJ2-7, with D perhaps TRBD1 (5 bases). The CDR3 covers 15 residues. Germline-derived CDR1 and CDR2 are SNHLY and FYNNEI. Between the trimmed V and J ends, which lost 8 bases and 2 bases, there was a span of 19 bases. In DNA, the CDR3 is TGTGCCAGCCTTGGGGAAGGGGATTTCGCCTACGAGCAGTACTTC. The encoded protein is CASLGEGDFAYEQYF.

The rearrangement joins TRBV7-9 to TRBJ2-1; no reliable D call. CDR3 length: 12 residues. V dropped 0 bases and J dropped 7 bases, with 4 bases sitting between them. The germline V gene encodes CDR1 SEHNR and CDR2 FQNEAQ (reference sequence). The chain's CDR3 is CASSLARNEQFF. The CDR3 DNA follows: TGTGCCAGCAGCTTAGCCAGAAATGAGCAGTTCTTC. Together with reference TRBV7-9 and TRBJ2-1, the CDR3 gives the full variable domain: DTGVSQNPRHKITKRGQNVTFRCDPISEHNRLYWYRQTLGQGPEFLTYFQNEAQLEKSRLLSDRFSAERPKGSFSTLEIQRTEQGDSAMYLCASSLARNEQFFGPGTRLTVL.

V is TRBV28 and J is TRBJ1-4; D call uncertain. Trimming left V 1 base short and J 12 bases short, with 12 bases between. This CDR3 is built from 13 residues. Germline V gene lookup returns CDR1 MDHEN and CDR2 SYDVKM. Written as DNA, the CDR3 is TGTGCCAGCAGTTTATCGGCGGAGGTTGAACTGTTTTTT. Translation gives CASSLSAEVELFF.

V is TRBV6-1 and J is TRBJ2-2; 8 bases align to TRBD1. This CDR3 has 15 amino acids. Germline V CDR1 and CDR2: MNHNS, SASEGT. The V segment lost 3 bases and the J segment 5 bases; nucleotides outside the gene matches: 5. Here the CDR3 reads CASSDLDRATGELFF. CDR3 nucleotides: TGTGCCAGCAGTGATCTGGACAGGGCAACCGGGGAGCTGTTTTTT.

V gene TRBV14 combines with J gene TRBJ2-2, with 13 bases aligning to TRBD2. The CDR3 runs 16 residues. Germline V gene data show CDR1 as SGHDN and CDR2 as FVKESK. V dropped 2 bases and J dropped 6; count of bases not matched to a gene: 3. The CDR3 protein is CASSQRLAGGPGELFF. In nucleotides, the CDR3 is TGTGCCAGCAGCCAACGACTAGCGGGGGGCCCCGGGGAGCTGTTTTTT.

The CDR3 loop reads CASSDPGRGDEQFF. The CDR3 DNA reads as TGTGCCAGCAGTGATCCGGGGAGAGGCGATGAGCAGTTCTTC. This rearrangement joins TRBV28 to TRBJ2-1; TRBD2 is a possible D gene (5 bases). This CDR3 spans 14 amino acids. Germline V gene data show CDR1 as MDHEN and CDR2 as SYDVKM. The ends were cut back, 5 bases at V and 8 bases at J, with 16 bases in the middle.

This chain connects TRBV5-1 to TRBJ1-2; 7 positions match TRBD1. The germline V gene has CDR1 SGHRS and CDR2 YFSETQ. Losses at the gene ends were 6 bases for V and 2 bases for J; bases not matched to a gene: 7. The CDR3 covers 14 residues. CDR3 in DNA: TGCGCCAGCACCCACGACAGGGACAACTATGGCTACACCTTC. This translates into CASTHDRDNYGYTF.

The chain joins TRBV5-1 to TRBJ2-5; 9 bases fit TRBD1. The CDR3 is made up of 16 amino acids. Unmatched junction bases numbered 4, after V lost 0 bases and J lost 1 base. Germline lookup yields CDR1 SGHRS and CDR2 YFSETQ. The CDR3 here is CASSLAPGQGQETQYF. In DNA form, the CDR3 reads TGCGCCAGCAGCTTGGCCCCGGGACAGGGCCAAGAGACCCAGTACTTC. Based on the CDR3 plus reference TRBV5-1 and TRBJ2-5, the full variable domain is KAGVTQTPRYLIKTRGQQVTLSCSPISGHRSVSWYQQTPGQGLQFLFEYFSETQRNKGNFPGRFSGRQFSNSRSEMNVSTLELGDSALYLCASSLAPGQGQETQYFGPGTRLLVL.

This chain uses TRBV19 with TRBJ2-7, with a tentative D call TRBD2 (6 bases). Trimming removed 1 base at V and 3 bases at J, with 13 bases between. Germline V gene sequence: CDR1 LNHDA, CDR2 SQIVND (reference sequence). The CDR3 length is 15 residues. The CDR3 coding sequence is TGTGCCAGTAGTATAGGAGGAGGGGAGAGCTACGAGCAGTACTTC. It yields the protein CASSIGGGESYEQYF.

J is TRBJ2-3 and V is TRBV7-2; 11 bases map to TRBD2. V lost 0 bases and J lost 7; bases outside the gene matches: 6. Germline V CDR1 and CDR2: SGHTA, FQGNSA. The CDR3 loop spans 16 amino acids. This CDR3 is CASSLASGGALHTQYF. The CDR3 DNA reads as TGTGCCAGCAGCTTAGCTAGCGGGGGGGCACTGCATACGCAGTATTTT.

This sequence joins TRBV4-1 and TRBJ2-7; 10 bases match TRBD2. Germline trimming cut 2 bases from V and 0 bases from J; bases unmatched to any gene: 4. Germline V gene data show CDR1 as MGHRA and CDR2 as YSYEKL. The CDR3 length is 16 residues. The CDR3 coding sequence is TGCGCCAGCAGCCAACGGCTAGCGGGGGTCTCCTACGAGCAGTACTTC. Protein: CASSQRLAGVSYEQYF.

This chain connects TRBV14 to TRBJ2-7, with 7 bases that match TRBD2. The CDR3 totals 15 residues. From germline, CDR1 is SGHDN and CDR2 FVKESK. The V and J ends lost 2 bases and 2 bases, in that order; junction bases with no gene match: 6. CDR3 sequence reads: CASSQLLGGAYEQYF. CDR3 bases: TGTGCCAGCAGCCAACTCTTGGGGGGGGCCTACGAGCAGTACTTC.

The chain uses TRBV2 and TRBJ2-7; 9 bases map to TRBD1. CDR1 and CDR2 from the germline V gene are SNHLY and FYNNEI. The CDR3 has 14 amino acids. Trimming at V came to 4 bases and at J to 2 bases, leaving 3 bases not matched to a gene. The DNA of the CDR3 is TGTGCCAGCAGTGTGGGACAGGGCACCTACGAGCAGTACTTC. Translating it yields CASSVGQGTYEQYF.

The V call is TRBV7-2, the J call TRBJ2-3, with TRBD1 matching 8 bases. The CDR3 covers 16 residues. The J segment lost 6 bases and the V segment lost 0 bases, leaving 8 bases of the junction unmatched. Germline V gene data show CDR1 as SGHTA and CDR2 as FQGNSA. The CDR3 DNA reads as TGTGCCAGCAGCTTAGCGCCGTCAGGGGGCTGGGATACGCAGTATTTT. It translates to CASSLAPSGGWDTQYF.